Below are 23 T cell receptor beta chains sequenced from a single sample in a study of T cells in narcolepsy. Data came from immunoSEQ multiplex PCR; TCRdb stores just in-frame clones and leaves some out. The repertoire holds about 35,000 clones, with 65% to 85% as singletons. The sequencing sample was made of memory (CD45RA-) CD4+ T cells from blood. The receptors were sampled from a human donor in good health.

The chain is built from TRBV30 and TRBJ2-7; D unclear. Trimming removed 0 bases at V and 3 bases at J, with 9 bases between. There are 13 residues in the CDR3. In germline, CDR1 is GTSNPN, CDR2 SVGIG (reference sequence). The CDR3 protein is CAWSVDRNYEQYF. The CDR3, as DNA: TGTGCCTGGAGTGTCGACCGGAACTACGAGCAGTACTTC.

The genes are TRBV18 and TRBJ1-2, with D hard to call. The V gene's germline CDR1 is KGHSH and CDR2 LQKENI. The CDR3 runs to 12 residues. Between the trimmed V and J ends, which lost 4 bases and 6 bases, there was a span of 9 bases. The CDR3 DNA is TGTGCCAGCTCACGGGAATCTAATGGCTACACCTTC. Amino acids: CASSRESNGYTF.

The rearrangement joins TRBV6-5 to TRBJ2-7; tentative D call: TRBD1 (5 bases). V lost 0 bases to trimming and J lost 5 bases, with 14 bases between them. The CDR3 sequence is 15 residues long. Per the germline V gene, CDR1 is MNHEY and CDR2 is SVGAGI. The CDR3: CASSYSLGVFDEQYF. The CDR3 DNA reads as TGTGCCAGCAGTTACTCCTTAGGGGTTTTCGACGAGCAGTACTTC.

The CDR3 DNA reads as TGTGCCAGCAGCGTAGCGGGACAGGCTTACGAGCAGTACTTC. Protein product: CASSVAGQAYEQYF. The chain recombines TRBV9 with TRBJ2-7; 8 bases agree with TRBD1. The CDR3 has 14 amino acids. V lost 0 bases to trimming and J lost 4 bases; unmatched junction nucleotides: 3. Germline-derived CDR1 and CDR2 are SGDLS and YYNGEE.

This clone was detected only a few times. This chain uses TRBV27 with TRBJ1-1; D might be TRBD1 (5 bases). Trimming removed 8 bases at V and 6 bases at J, with 10 bases between. The CDR3 has 11 amino acids. Looked up from germline, CDR1 is MNHEY and CDR2 is SMNVEV (reference sequence). DNA for the CDR3: TGTGCCAGCGGAATCAGGGCTGAAGCTTTCTTT. As protein: CASGIRAEAFF.

By share, this clone counts as medium-sized. The J gene is TRBJ2-7, the V gene TRBV18; D gene ambiguous. CDR3 length: 15 residues. Germline lookup yields CDR1 KGHSH and CDR2 LQKENI. The V end was cut by 0 bases, the J end by 2 bases, with 11 bases between. CDR3 protein: CASSPPGPAAYEQYF. CDR3 nucleotides: TGTGCCAGCTCACCACCGGGCCCGGCCGCCTACGAGCAGTACTTC.

This chain links TRBV4-3 with TRBJ1-2, with no clear D. Per germline, CDR1 LGHNA and CDR2 YSLEER. This CDR3 contains 15 residues. V lost 0 bases, J lost 0 bases, and 8 bases lay in between. CDR3 nucleotides: TGCGCCAGCAGCCAAGAGGTGATTTCTAACTATGGCTACACCTTC. As protein: CASSQEVISNYGYTF.

This chain links TRBV5-4 with TRBJ2-3; the match to TRBD1 covers 7 bases. V was pared by 4 bases and J by 9 bases, with 14 bases of the junction left unmatched. CDR1 SGHNT and CDR2 YYREEE come from the germline V gene (reference sequence). This CDR3 has 15 residues. For the CDR3, the DNA is TGTGCCAGCAGCCCCAGACAGGGTCCGGGGTCGACGCAGTATTTT. As protein: CASSPRQGPGSTQYF.

The chain uses TRBV5-8 and TRBJ1-2; a weak D match, TRBD1 (6 bases). The germline gives CDR1 SGHTS, CDR2 YDEGEE. V was cut by 5 bases and J by 5 bases, with 19 bases left in between. This CDR3 is 15 amino acids long. CDR3 in amino acids: CASRPGHLTGYGYTF. The CDR3 coding sequence is TGTGCCAGCAGACCGGGACATCTAACGGGGTATGGCTACACCTTC.

The chain has TRBV5-4 and TRBJ2-3; tentative D call: TRBD2 (7 bases). Per the germline V gene, CDR1 is SGHNT and CDR2 is YYREEE (reference sequence). This CDR3 region has 14 residues. The V gene lost 4 bases and the J gene lost 2 bases, with 11 bases spanning the gap. The CDR3 DNA sequence: TGTGCCAGCAGCCGGGGGGCCATCACAGATACGCAGTATTTT. Translation: CASSRGAITDTQYF.

The rearrangement joins TRBV4-2 to TRBJ2-7; 7 bases agree with TRBD1. J was trimmed by 3 bases and V by 4 bases; bases with no gene match: 15. Germline lookup yields CDR1 LGHNA and CDR2 YNFKEQ. This CDR3 region has 17 residues. The CDR3 reads CASSLRTGTEKSYEQYF. CDR3 in DNA: TGTGCCAGCAGCCTTAGAACCGGGACAGAAAAAAGCTACGAGCAGTACTTC.

The chain links TRBV19 to TRBJ2-1, with 10 bases lining up with TRBD2. Germline V gives CDR1 LNHDA, CDR2 SQIVND (reference sequence). The CDR3 runs to 15 residues. V shed 7 bases and J 1 base; nucleotides not matched to a gene: 4. The CDR3 region has the DNA TGTGCCAGTATTCGAGCGGGGGGGTCCTACAATGAGCAGTTCTTC. This gives the protein CASIRAGGSYNEQFF.

DNA of the CDR3: TGTGCCAGCTCAGACCCCCCTCTTCTAGACTTGAACCCCAAGCAGTACTTC. Its translation is CASSDPPLLDLNPKQYF. This sequence joins TRBV18 and TRBJ2-7, with unresolved D. CDR3 length: 17 residues. The V gene's germline CDR1 is KGHSH and CDR2 LQKENI. The ends were cut back, 5 bases at V and 8 bases at J, with 28 bases in the middle.

The chain uses TRBV7-2 and TRBJ2-7; no definite D call. The CDR3 consists of 14 residues. Trimming pared 5 bases from V and 0 bases from J, leaving 11 bases between. Germline CDR1 SGHTA, CDR2 FQGNSA. This chain's CDR3 is CASSSRAYSYEQYF. CDR3 DNA sequence: TGTGCCAGCAGCAGTCGAGCCTACTCCTACGAGCAGTACTTC.

V is TRBV28 and J is TRBJ1-5, with D uncertain. Per germline, CDR1 MDHEN and CDR2 SYDVKM. The CDR3 has 12 amino acids. The DNA for the CDR3 is TGTGTTACATGGGGAAACAATCAGCCCCAGCATTTT. It specifies CVTWGNNQPQHF.

CDR3 amino acids: CAWSVGHGETQYF. The CDR3 DNA follows: TGTGCCTGGAGTGTAGGTCATGGGGAGACCCAGTACTTC. The chain links TRBV30 to TRBJ2-5, with unresolved D. The CDR3 is made up of 13 amino acids. Germline assignment: CDR1 GTSNPN and CDR2 SVGIG (reference sequence). Trimming stripped 0 bases from V and 5 bases from J, with 10 bases between.

The chain couples TRBV7-9 to TRBJ2-2; the D gene is possibly TRBD1 (5 bases). The germline V gene has CDR1 SEHNR and CDR2 FQNEAQ (reference sequence). Trimming stripped 3 bases from V and 8 bases from J, with 7 bases between. This CDR3 has 12 amino acids. CDR3 sequence: CASSFTGGELFF. The CDR3 DNA reads as TGTGCCAGCAGCTTCACAGGAGGGGAGCTGTTTTTT.

The chain employs TRBV4-3 and TRBJ2-1, with 12 bases fitting TRBD1. The CDR3 covers 16 residues. Germline V lookup: CDR1 LGHNA, CDR2 YSLEER. J lost 8 bases, V lost 1 base, and 6 bases had no gene match. CDR3 DNA: TGCGCCAGCAGCCAAGCGTTCGGGACAGGGGGCCATGAGCAGTTCTTC. It codes for CASSQAFGTGGHEQFF.

The chain is built from TRBV7-9 and TRBJ2-5, with TRBD2 as a possible D gene (6 bases). Per the germline V gene, CDR1 is SEHNR and CDR2 is FQNEAQ (reference sequence). The CDR3 consists of 12 residues. Trimming removed 8 bases from V and 5 bases from J, with 12 bases in between. The CDR3 DNA follows: TGTGCCAGCGGCGGGGTTGGGGAGACCCAGTACTTC. Its translation: CASGGVGETQYF.

The V and J genes are TRBV6-5 and TRBJ2-5, with D possibly called TRBD1 or TRBD2 (5 bases each). Germline CDR1 MNHEY, CDR2 SVGAGI. The CDR3 is 14 residues long. The germline V and J ends were trimmed by 0 bases and 5 bases, with 10 bases remaining between them. The CDR3 DNA is TGTGCCAGCAGTTACTCGTTCTGGGGGGAGACCCAGTACTTC. This translates into CASSYSFWGETQYF.

The rearrangement uses TRBV5-1 and TRBJ2-1; TRBD2 matches at 13 bases. The junction had 4 bases not matched to a gene; V was cut back by 4 bases and J by 6 bases. The CDR3 is made up of 15 amino acids. Germline V CDR1 and CDR2: SGHRS, YFSETQ. The DNA of the CDR3 is TGCGCCAGCAGCGCGGGACTAGCGGGGTCCAATGAGCAGTTCTTC. This gives the protein CASSAGLAGSNEQFF.

The V and J genes are TRBV27 and TRBJ1-5; D is ambiguous. The length of the CDR3 is 15 residues. CDR1 is MNHEY, CDR2 SMNVEV, per germline (reference sequence). Trimming pared 6 bases from V and 1 base from J, leaving 13 bases between. The CDR3 protein is CASRLTTGSNQPQHF. CDR3 in DNA: TGTGCCAGCAGGCTGACAACTGGGAGCAATCAGCCCCAGCATTTT.

The chain has TRBV5-1 and TRBJ2-1; 8 bases line up with TRBD2. Trimming removed 4 bases from V and 5 bases from J; junction bases left unmatched: 14. CDR3 size: 17 residues. The germline CDR1 and CDR2 sequences are SGHRS and YFSETQ. CDR3 protein: CASSRTPGLEGNNEQFF. The CDR3 DNA sequence: TGCGCCAGCAGCCGCACCCCGGGACTAGAAGGGAACAATGAGCAGTTCTTC.